Listed below are T cell receptor beta chains from one sample, sequenced in a study of molecular identifiers for immune sequencing clone quantification. TCRdb itself ran the PCR reads through MiXCR, one entry per CDR3 protein. The sample includes almost 20,000 distinct CDR3 sequences, about a fifth of them seen just once. The specimen was naive CD8+ T cells from blood, with Jurkat cell RNA spiked in. These receptors were collected from a human donor in good health. Some libraries in this study had Jurkat cell RNA spiked in. The CDR3 runs from the conserved cysteine through the conserved F or W. Fields, in order: clone size, J gene, V gene, D gene, CDR3 DNA, CDR3 protein. The D gene is left open where the match is weak. Some rows have no size entry. The others give once, few or many, or a class for an expanded clone.

few | TRBJ2-1 | TRBV18 | TRBD2 | TGTGCCAGCTCACCATCCCGGACTAGCGGCTACAATGAGCAGTTCTTC | CASSPSRTSGYNEQFF
few | TRBJ2-1 | TRBV19 | . | TGTGCCAGTAGTACGGGCCTCCCCGATGAGCAGTTCTTC | CASSTGLPDEQFF
many | TRBJ1-2 | TRBV12-3/TRBV12-4 | . | TGTGCCAGCAGACAGGGATATGGCTACACCTTC | CASRQGYGYTF
many | TRBJ2-7 | TRBV6-2/TRBV6-3 | TRBD2 | TGTGCCAGCAGTTACCATACTGCGGGAGGGTTCAAATACGAGCAGTACTTC | CASSYHTAGGFKYEQYF
many | TRBJ2-1 | TRBV5-6 | . | TGTGCCAGCAGCTGGGGGAATGAGCAGTTCTTC | CASSWGNEQFF
many | TRBJ1-2 | TRBV4-3 | . | TGCGCCAGCAGCCAAGAGGCGACTCTTCTTTTTTATGGCTACACCTTC | CASSQEATLLFYGYTF
. | TRBJ1-1 | TRBV12-3/TRBV12-4 | TRBD1 | TGTGCCAGCAGTTCTCCCGGGACAGGGGACACTGAAGCTTTCTTT | CASSSPGTGDTEAFF
medium-sized | TRBJ2-1 | TRBV5-5 | . | TGTGCCAGCAGCTTGGCGTGGGGCCATGAGCAGTTCTTC | CASSLAWGHEQFF
few | TRBJ2-3 | TRBV6-1 | TRBD2 | TGTGCCAGCACCCCCCTAGCGGGAGGCGCAGATACGCAGTATTTT | CASTPLAGGADTQYF
. | TRBJ1-4 | TRBV7-6 | TRBD1 | TGTGCCGGCAGAGCTAGACAGGGCATAGGGGAAAAACTGTTTTTT | CAGRARQGIGEKLFF
. | TRBJ1-1 | TRBV11-2 | . | TGTGCCAGCAGCTTTGGTTTCGAAGCTTTCTTT | CASSFGFEAFF
many | TRBJ2-1 | TRBV28 | TRBD2 | TGTGCCAGCAGTTCACTAGCGGCCGGCCATGAGCAGTTCTTC | CASSSLAAGHEQFF
few | TRBJ2-7 | TRBV6-6 | . | TGTGCCAGCAGTTACGAGTACGAGCAGTACTTC | CASSYEYEQYF
. | TRBJ2-1 | TRBV5-4 | . | TGTTCTACGGGATCCTACAATGAGCAGTTCTTC | CSTGSYNEQFF
. | TRBJ1-4 | TRBV7-9 | . | TGTGCCAGCAGCCCGACATCCAAAGGGGAAAAACTGTTTTTT | CASSPTSKGEKLFF
medium-sized | TRBJ2-2 | TRBV7-8 | . | TGTGCCAGCAGCTTAGGGGTCCCCGGGGAGCTGTTTTTT | CASSLGVPGELFF
many | TRBJ2-7 | TRBV29-1 | TRBD2 | TGCAGCGCCTCCCCCCGCGAGCGGGAGGGTTCGTACGAGCAGTACTTC | CSASPREREGSYEQYF
. | TRBJ1-2 | TRBV4-1 | . | TGCGCCAGCAGCCAAGATGTGACGGATGGCTACACCTTC | CASSQDVTDGYTF
many | TRBJ2-6 | TRBV5-6 | . | TGTGCCAGCAGCTTCGTGGGGGACCACCCTCTCTCTGGGGCCAACGTCCTGACTTTC | CASSFVGDHPLSGANVLTF
few | TRBJ1-6 | TRBV28 | . | TGTGCCAGCAGTCCGCCGGGGGCCTATAATATTAATTCACCCCTCCACTTT | CASSPPGAYNINSPLHF
few | TRBJ2-1 | TRBV7-3 | TRBD2 | TGTGCCAGCAGCCCAAGGGGGCTAGCGGGAGGTCGCTCCTACAATGAGCAGTTCTTC | CASSPRGLAGGRSYNEQFF
many | TRBJ2-3 | TRBV7-9 | . | TGTGCCAGCAGCTCCGGGACATTTAGCACAGATACGCAGTATTTT | CASSSGTFSTDTQYF
many | TRBJ1-2 | TRBV15 | . | TGTGCCACCAGCGGCCCGGGACACCCTAACTATGGCTACACCTTC | CATSGPGHPNYGYTF
few | TRBJ1-2 | TRBV6-5 | TRBD1 | TGTGCCAGCAGCCCGACAGGGGCGACTTTCGGCTACACCTTC | CASSPTGATFGYTF
once | TRBJ2-1 | TRBV7-6 | . | TGTGCCAGCAGCTTACTTGAGACCCACAATGAGCAGTTCTTC | CASSLLETHNEQFF
. | TRBJ2-7 | TRBV5-1 | . | TGCGCCAGCAGCTTGGCCGCCGTCTACGAGCAGTACTTC | CASSLAAVYEQYF
many | TRBJ2-7 | TRBV29-1 | TRBD1 | TGCAGCGTCACCGGGACAGGAGCCTCCGAGCAGTACTTC | CSVTGTGASEQYF
many | TRBJ2-7 | TRBV5-1 | . | TGCGCCAGCAGCTTGGCCGGGACCACCTACGAGCAGTACTTC | CASSLAGTTYEQYF
. | TRBJ2-5 | TRBV6-2/TRBV6-3 | . | TGTGCCAGCAGTTACATCACGGGGGAGATAAGAGAGACCCAGTACTTC | CASSYITGEIRETQYF
few | TRBJ2-1 | TRBV3-1 | TRBD2 | TGTGCCAGCAGCCATCCGGGACAAAAACGGGAGGGCCTCGATGAGCAGTTCTTC | CASSHPGQKREGLDEQFF
many | TRBJ1-6 | TRBV28 | TRBD1 | TGTGCCAGCAGGTCACAGGGGGCGGATTCACCCCTCCACTTT | CASRSQGADSPLHF
. | TRBJ2-1 | TRBV27 | TRBD2 | TGTGCCAGCAGTTTGAGCGGGAGGTGGAATGAGCAGTTCTTC | CASSLSGRWNEQFF
. | TRBJ2-7 | TRBV15 | . | TGTGCCACCAGCAGAGATGGGAACTACGAGCAGTACTTC | CATSRDGNYEQYF
. | TRBJ1-2 | TRBV28 | . | TGTGCAATTGGGTATGGCTACACCTTC | CAIGYGYTF
many | TRBJ2-7 | TRBV7-9 | . | TGTGCCAGCAGCTTTTGGGACTCCTACGAGCAGTACTTC | CASSFWDSYEQYF
medium-sized | TRBJ2-3 | TRBV7-9 | TRBD2 | TGTGCCAGCAGCCTAACAGCGGGAGTGGCTGGGGATACGCAGTATTTT | CASSLTAGVAGDTQYF
few | TRBJ2-3 | TRBV6-6 | TRBD2 | TGTGCCAGCAGTTACCCGGGACTAGCGGGAGCCGGTAGCACAGATACGCAGTATTTT | CASSYPGLAGAGSTDTQYF
. | TRBJ2-7 | TRBV28 | TRBD2 | TGTGCCAGCAGTTTTGGGGGGGGAAGGGACGAGCAGTACTTC | CASSFGGGRDEQYF
few | TRBJ2-3 | TRBV29-1 | . | TGCAGCGTCCTCTCGGAGAGCACAGATACGCAGTATTTT | CSVLSESTDTQYF
many | TRBJ2-7 | TRBV5-5 | TRBD1 | TGTGCCAGCAGCTTGGGGACAGGTCCTCACGAGCAGTACTTC | CASSLGTGPHEQYF
many | TRBJ2-3 | TRBV7-2 | TRBD2 | TGTGCCAGCAGCTTAGTCCAGCGGGAGAGGTCAGATACGCAGTATTTT | CASSLVQRERSDTQYF
many | TRBJ2-1 | TRBV5-1 | . | TGCGCCAGCAGCCCAGCGGCGGGTGACAATGAGCAGTTCTTC | CASSPAAGDNEQFF
. | TRBJ2-7 | TRBV7-9 | . | TGTGCCAGCAGCAACCGGGACGGAGCCTACGAGCAGTACTTC | CASSNRDGAYEQYF
few | TRBJ2-1 | TRBV20-1 | TRBD2 | TGCAGTGCTAGAGATCCCAAAATAACGGCGGGAGACCTCTGGTGGGATGAGCAGTTCTTC | CSARDPKITAGDLWWDEQFF
many | TRBJ2-5 | TRBV20-1 | TRBD1 | TGCAGTGCTAGAACCCGGGACAGGGGGCTCCATCGGCGAGAGACCCAGTACTTC | CSARTRDRGLHRRETQYF
few | TRBJ2-1 | TRBV11-2 | . | TGTGCCAGCAGCTTAGGAACTTCGTGGACCTACAATGAGCAGTTCTTC | CASSLGTSWTYNEQFF